This T cell receptor beta chain came from a study of shared clonotypes between healthy human individuals. Turning to the study itself: Each donor contributed plates that comprised three CD4 naive, three CD4 memory, two CD8 naive and one CD8 memory.

All donors qualified as healthy HIV-negative adults and had experienced no recent acute infections or vaccinations. The V gene's germline CDR1 is SGDLS and CDR2 YYNGEE. The CDR3 spans 14 residues. The trim removed 2 bases at V and 4 bases at J, leaving 1 base unmatched. Method: immunoSEQ multiplex PCR; TCRdb's copy keeps in-frame clones and lacks some. The sample includes approximately 1.5 million clones, about 98.5% of them seen just once. Notes on this clone: The antigen remains undetermined. This CDR3 is also generated by other DNA sequences in the sample.

Study findings and constraints: Even with large depth, rarefaction showed that sorted-subset sequencing was incomplete.

Sample: naive CD4+ T cells sorted from blood. Subset specified: CD45RA+ positively selected. The clonotype comes from a man in his thirties or forties in good health. The chain carries TRBV9 and TRBJ2-7, with TRBD1 identical over 12 bases. CDR3 region: CASSVGQGAYEQYF. Written as DNA, the CDR3 is TGTGCCAGCAGCGTGGGACAGGGGGCTTACGAGCAGTACTTC.